The clone carrying this TCR beta chain was seen repeatedly, ten times or more. TCRdb fed the reads into MiXCR, producing one record per CDR3 protein. The sample consists of 40,000 to 55,000 distinct CDR3 sequences, 5.5% to 8% of them appearing once. This record comes from a study of patients with pleural tuberculosis. The clonotype comes from a human donor with pleural tuberculosis.

For the CDR3, the DNA is TGCAGCGCCCACGGTACAGGAGTGAACACTGAAGCTTTCTTT. Its translation: CSAHGTGVNTEAFF. The gene calls are TRBV29-1 and TRBJ1-1; a possible D gene is TRBD1 (5 bases). CDR1 SQVTM and CDR2 ANQGSEA come from the germline V gene. This CDR3 is built from 14 residues. V dropped 7 bases and J dropped 0 bases, with 15 bases sitting between them.